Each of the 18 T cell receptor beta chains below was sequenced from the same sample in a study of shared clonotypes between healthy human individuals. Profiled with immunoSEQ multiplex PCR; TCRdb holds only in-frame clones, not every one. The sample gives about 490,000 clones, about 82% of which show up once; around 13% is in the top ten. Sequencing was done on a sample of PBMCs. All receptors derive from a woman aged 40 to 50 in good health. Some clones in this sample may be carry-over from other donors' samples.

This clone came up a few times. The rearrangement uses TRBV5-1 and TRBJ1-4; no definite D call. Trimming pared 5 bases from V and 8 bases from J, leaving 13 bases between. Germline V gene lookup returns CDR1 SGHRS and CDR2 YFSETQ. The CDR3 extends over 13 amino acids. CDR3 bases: TGCGCCAGCAGTCCGACAATTGAAGAAAAACTGTTTTTT. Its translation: CASSPTIEEKLFF.

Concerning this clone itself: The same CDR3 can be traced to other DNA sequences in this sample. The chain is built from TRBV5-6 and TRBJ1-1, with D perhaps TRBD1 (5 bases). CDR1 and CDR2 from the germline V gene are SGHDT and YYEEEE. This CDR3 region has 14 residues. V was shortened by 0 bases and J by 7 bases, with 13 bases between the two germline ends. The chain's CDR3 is CASSLGGGEIEAFF. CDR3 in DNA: TGTGCCAGCAGCTTGGGTGGAGGGGAGATTGAAGCTTTCTTT.

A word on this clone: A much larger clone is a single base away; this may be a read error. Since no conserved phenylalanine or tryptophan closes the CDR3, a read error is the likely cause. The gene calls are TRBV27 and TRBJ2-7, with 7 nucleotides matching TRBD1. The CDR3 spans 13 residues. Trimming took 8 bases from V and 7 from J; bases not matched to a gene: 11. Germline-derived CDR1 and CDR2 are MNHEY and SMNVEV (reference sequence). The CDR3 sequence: CASRFTGTVEQYS. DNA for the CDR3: TGTGCCAGCCGATTCACCGGGACAGTTGAGCAGTACTCC.

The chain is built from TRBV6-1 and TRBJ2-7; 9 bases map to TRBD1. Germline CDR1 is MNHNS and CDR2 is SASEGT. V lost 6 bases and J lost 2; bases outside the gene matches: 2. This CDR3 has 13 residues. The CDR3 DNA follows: TGTGCCAGCAGCGGGGACAGGGCCTACGAGCAGTACTTC. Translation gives CASSGDRAYEQYF.

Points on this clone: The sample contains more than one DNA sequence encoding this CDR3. Here the CDR3 DNA reads TGTGCCAGCAGTCTAAGCTCCTACAATGAGCAGTTCTTC. Translation: CASSLSSYNEQFF. The V and J genes are TRBV7-3 and TRBJ2-1; no clear D. Germline V gives CDR1 SGHTA, CDR2 FQGTGA. The CDR3 is 13 residues long. V lost 6 bases, J lost 0 bases, and 6 bases lay in between.

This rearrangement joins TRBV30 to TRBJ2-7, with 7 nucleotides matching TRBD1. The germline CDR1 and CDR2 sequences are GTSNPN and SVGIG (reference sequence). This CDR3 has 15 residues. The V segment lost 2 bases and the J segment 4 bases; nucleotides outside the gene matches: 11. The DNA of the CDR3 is TGTGCCTGGAGTAGACCGGGACAGAGGACTTACGAGCAGTACTTC. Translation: CAWSRPGQRTYEQYF.

The CDR3 is CASSPEGVLAGGADTQYF. The CDR3 DNA sequence: TGTGCCAGCAGCCCGGAGGGGGTACTAGCGGGAGGGGCAGATACGCAGTATTTT. The V gene is TRBV4-2, the J gene TRBJ2-3; 13 nucleotides line up with TRBD2. V lost 4 bases to trimming and J lost 4 bases; unmatched junction nucleotides: 11. The CDR3 length is 18 residues. CDR1 is LGHNA and CDR2 is YNFKEQ in the germline V gene.

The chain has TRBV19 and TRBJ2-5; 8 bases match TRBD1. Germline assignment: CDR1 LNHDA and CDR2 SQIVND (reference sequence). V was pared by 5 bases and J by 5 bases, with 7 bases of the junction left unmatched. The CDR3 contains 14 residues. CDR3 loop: CASSASGGGETQYF. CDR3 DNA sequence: TGTGCCAGTAGTGCCTCAGGGGGCGGTGAGACCCAGTACTTC.

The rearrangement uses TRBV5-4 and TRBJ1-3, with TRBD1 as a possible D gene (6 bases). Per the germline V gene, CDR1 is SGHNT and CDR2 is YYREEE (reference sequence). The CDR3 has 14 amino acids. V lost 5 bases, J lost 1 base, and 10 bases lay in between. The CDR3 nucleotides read TGTGCCAGCAGACCGGACAGTTCTGGAAACACCATATATTTT. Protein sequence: CASRPDSSGNTIYF.

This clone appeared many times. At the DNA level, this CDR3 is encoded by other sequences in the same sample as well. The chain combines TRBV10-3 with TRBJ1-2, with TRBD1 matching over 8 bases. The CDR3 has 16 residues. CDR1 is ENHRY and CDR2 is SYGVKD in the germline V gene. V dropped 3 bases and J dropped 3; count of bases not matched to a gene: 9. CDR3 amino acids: CAISDKVATGDYGYTF. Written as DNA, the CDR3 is TGTGCCATCAGTGACAAAGTTGCGACAGGGGACTATGGCTACACCTTC.

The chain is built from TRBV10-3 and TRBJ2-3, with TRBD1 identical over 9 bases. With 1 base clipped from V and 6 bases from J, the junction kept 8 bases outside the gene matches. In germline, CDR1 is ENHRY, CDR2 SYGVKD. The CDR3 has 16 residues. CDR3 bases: TGTGCCATCAGTGAGTGGGGGACAGGGTACTCTGATACGCAGTATTTT. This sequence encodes CAISEWGTGYSDTQYF.

CDR3 DNA: TGTGCCAGTTCCCCCGGGACAGGGCGCGGCTACACCTTC. Translating it yields CASSPGTGRGYTF. The genes are TRBV19 and TRBJ1-2, with TRBD1 matching over 9 bases. V lost 8 bases to trimming and J lost 8 bases; unmatched junction nucleotides: 9. The length of the CDR3 is 13 residues. Germline V CDR1 and CDR2: LNHDA, SQIVND (reference sequence).

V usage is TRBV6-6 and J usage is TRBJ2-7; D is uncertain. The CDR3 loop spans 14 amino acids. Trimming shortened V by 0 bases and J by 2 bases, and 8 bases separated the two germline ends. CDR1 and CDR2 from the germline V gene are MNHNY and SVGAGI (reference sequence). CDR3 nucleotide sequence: TGTGCCAGCAGTTACTCTGATACAGCCTACGAGCAGTACTTC. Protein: CASSYSDTAYEQYF.

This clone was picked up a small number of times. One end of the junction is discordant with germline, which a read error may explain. Written as DNA, the CDR3 is TGTGCCAGCAGTCAAGCCCTAGCGGGAGGGCCAGATACGCAGTATTTT. It codes for CASSQALAGGPDTQYF. This chain joins TRBV4-2 and TRBJ2-3; 12 bases agree with TRBD2. The germline gives CDR1 LGHNA, CDR2 YNFKEQ. CDR3 length equals 16 residues.

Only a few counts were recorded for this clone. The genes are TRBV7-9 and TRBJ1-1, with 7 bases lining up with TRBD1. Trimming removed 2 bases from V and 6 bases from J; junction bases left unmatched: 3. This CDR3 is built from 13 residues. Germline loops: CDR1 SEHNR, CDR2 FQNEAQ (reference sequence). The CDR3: CASSLFQGAEAFF. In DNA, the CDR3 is TGTGCCAGCAGCTTATTCCAGGGGGCTGAAGCTTTCTTT.

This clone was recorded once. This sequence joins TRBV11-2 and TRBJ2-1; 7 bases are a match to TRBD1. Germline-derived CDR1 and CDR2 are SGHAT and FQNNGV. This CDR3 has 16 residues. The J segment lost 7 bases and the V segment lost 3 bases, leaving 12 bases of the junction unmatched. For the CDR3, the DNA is TGTGCCAGCAGCTTCCACGGGACAGAGAATCTTAATGAGCAGTTCTTC. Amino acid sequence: CASSFHGTENLNEQFF.

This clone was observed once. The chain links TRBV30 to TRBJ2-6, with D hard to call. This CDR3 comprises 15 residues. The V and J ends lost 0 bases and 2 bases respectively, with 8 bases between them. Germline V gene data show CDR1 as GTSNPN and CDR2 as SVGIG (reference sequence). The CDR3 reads CAWSVRGTGANVLTF. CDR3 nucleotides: TGTGCCTGGAGTGTACGAGGAACTGGGGCCAACGTCCTGACTTTC. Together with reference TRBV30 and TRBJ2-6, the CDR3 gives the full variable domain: SQTIHQWPATLVQPVGSPLSLECTVEGTSNPNLYWYRQAAGRGLQLLFYSVGIGQISSEVPQNLSASRPQDRQFILSSKKLLLSDSGFYLCAWSVRGTGANVLTFGAGSRLTVL.

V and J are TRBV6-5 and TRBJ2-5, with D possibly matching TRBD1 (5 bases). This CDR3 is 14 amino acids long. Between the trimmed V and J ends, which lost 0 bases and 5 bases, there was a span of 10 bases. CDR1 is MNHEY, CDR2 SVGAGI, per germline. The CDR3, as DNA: TGTGCCAGCAGTTACTCTGCAGGGCGGGAGACCCAGTACTTC. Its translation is CASSYSAGRETQYF.